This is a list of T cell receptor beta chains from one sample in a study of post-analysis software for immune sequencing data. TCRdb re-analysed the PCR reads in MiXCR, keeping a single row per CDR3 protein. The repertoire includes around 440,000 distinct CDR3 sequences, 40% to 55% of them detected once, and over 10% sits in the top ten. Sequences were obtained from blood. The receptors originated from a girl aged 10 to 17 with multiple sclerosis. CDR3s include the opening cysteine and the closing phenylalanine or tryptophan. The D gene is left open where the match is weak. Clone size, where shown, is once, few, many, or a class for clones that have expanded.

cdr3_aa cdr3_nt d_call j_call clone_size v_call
CASSSGPLGNQPQHF TGTGCCAGCAGTTCGGGGCCTTTGGGCAATCAGCCCCAGCATTTT . TRBJ1-5 . TRBV28
CSARDDATPKGETQYF TGCAGTGCTAGAGATGACGCGACACCCAAGGGGGAGACCCAGTACTTC . TRBJ2-5 few TRBV20-1
CASSNRGERGRAEAFF TGTGCCAGCAGCAACCGCGGGGAGAGGGGCAGGGCTGAAGCTTTCTTT . TRBJ1-1 . TRBV6-5
CATSRAGTGVGEQYF TGTGCCACCAGCAGAGCCGGGACAGGGGTTGGCGAGCAGTACTTC TRBD1 TRBJ2-7 few TRBV15
CATRYDNEQFF TGTGCCACCAGGTATGACAATGAGCAGTTCTTC . TRBJ2-1 . TRBV15
CASSMGLAGLADTQYF TGTGCCAGTAGTATGGGACTAGCGGGATTGGCAGATACGCAGTATTTT TRBD2 TRBJ2-3 . TRBV19
CASGTGSDEQYF TGTGCCAGCGGGACAGGGAGCGACGAGCAGTACTTC TRBD1 TRBJ2-7 . TRBV28
CASSPLNEQYF TGTGCCAGCAGTCCACTTAACGAGCAGTACTTC . TRBJ2-7 . TRBV7-9
CAISDRAGANVLTF TGTGCCATCAGTGACCGGGCTGGGGCCAACGTCCTGACTTTC . TRBJ2-6 few TRBV10-3
CASSTQNNEQFF TGTGCCAGCAGCACCCAAAACAATGAGCAGTTCTTC . TRBJ2-1 few TRBV7-9
CASSTPGAGYGYTF TGTGCCAGCAGTACCCCAGGGGCTGGCTATGGCTACACCTTC . TRBJ1-2 . TRBV27
CSTGRNYGYTF TGCAGCACCGGCAGGAACTATGGCTACACCTTC . TRBJ1-2 . TRBV29-1
CASSQGHREDEQYF TGTGCCAGCAGCCAAGGCCATCGGGAGGATGAGCAGTACTTC TRBD2 TRBJ2-5 . TRBV3-1
CASSPPAGVTDTQYF TGTGCCAGCAGTCCCCCAGCGGGGGTCACAGATACGCAGTATTTT TRBD2 TRBJ2-3 . TRBV28
CASSLKGSERPNEQFF TGTGCCAGCAGTTTGAAGGGTAGCGAGAGGCCCAATGAGCAGTTCTTC . TRBJ2-1 . TRBV12-3/TRBV12-4
CSAETSGGTDTQYF TGCAGTGCTGAGACTAGCGGAGGCACAGATACGCAGTATTTT TRBD2 TRBJ2-3 . TRBV20-1
CASSRPASENIQYF TGTGCTTCGAGCCGGCCGGCTAGCGAAAACATTCAGTACTTC . TRBJ2-4 few TRBV13
CASSLAGTGVYSYTF TGTGCCAGCAGTTTGGCCGGGACAGGGGTTTATAGCTACACCTTC TRBD1 TRBJ1-2 few TRBV12-3/TRBV12-4
CASSPGVSYNEQFF TGTGCCAGCAGTCCCGGGGTATCCTACAATGAGCAGTTCTTC . TRBJ2-1 . TRBV6-6
CSARRGLAGHQETQYF TGCAGTGCTAGGAGGGGACTAGCGGGACACCAAGAGACCCAGTACTTC TRBD2 TRBJ2-5 . TRBV20-1